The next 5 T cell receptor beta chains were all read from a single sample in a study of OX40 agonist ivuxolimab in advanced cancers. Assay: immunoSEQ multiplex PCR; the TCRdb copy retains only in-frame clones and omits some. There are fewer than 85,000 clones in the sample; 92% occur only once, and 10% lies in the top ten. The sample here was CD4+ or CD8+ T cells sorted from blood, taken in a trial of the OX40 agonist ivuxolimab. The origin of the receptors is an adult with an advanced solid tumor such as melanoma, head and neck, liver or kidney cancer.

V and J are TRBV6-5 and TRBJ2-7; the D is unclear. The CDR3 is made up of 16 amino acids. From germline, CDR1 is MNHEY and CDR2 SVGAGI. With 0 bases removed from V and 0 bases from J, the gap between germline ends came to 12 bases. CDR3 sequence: CASSYSPRFSSYEQYF. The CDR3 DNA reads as TGTGCCAGCAGTTACTCGCCCAGGTTTAGCTCCTACGAGCAGTACTTC.

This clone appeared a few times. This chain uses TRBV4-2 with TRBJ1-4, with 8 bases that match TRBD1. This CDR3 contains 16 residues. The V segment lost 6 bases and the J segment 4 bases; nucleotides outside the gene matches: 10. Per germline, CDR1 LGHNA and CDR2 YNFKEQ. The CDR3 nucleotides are TGTGCCAGCAGTCCCGAGCTGGGGACAGGTAATGAAAAACTGTTTTTT. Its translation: CASSPELGTGNEKLFF.

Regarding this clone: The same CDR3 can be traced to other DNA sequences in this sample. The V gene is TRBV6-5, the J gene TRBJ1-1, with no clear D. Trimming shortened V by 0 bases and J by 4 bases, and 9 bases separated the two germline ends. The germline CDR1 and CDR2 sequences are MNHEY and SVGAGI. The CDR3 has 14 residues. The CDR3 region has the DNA TGTGCCAGCAGTTACTCTGGGGTAGGCACTGAAGCTTTCTTT. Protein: CASSYSGVGTEAFF.

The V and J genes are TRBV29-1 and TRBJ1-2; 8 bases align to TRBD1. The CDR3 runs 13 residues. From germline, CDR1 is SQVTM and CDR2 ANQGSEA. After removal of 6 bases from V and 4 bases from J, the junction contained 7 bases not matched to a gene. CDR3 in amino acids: CSVWTGSVYGYTF. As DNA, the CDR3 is TGCAGCGTCTGGACAGGGTCGGTCTATGGCTACACCTTC. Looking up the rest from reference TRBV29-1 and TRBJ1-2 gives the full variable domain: SAVISQKPSRDICQRGTSLTIQCQVDSQVTMMFWYRQQPGQSLTLIATANQGSEATYESGFVIDKFPISRPNLTFSTLTVSNMSPEDSSIYLCSVWTGSVYGYTFGSGTRLTVV.

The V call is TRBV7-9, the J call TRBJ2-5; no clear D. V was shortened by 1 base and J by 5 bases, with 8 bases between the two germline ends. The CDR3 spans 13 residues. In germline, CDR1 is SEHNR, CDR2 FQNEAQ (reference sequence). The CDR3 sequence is CASSLGTPETQYF. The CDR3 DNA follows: TGTGCCAGCAGCTTAGGGACCCCGGAGACCCAGTACTTC.